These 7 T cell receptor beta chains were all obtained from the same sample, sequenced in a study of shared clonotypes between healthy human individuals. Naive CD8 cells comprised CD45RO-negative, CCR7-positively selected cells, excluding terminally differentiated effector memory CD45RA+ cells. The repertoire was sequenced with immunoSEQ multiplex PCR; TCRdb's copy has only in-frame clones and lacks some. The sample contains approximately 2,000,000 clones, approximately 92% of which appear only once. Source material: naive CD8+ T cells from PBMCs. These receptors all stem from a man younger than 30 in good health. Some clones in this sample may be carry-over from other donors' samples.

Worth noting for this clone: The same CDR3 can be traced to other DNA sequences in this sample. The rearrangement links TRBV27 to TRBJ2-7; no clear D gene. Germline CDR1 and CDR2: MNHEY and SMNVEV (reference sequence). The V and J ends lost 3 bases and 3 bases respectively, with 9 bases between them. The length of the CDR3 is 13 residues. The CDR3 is CASSFGQSYEQYF. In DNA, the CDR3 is TGTGCCAGCAGTTTTGGCCAGAGCTACGAGCAGTACTTC.

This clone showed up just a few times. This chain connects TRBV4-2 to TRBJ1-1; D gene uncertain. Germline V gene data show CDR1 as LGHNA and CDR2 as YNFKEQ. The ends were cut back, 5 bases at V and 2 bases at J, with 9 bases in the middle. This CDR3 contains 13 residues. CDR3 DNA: TGTGCCAGCAGCTTCGGGATCAACACTGAAGCTTTCTTT. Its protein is CASSFGINTEAFF.

Here the CDR3 reads CASSPSGITLYEQYF. The CDR3 nucleotides read TGTGCCAGCAGCCCCTCGGGGATAACCCTCTACGAGCAGTACTTC. This chain uses TRBV7-8 with TRBJ2-7; tentatively, D is TRBD2 (5 bases). Germline V CDR1 and CDR2: SGHVS, FQNEAQ. V lost 5 bases and J 3 bases, leaving 17 bases between the germline ends. This CDR3 contains 15 residues.

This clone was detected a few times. CDR3 in DNA: TGTGCCAGCAGCTTAGGACCTGAGCAGTACTTC. Translating it yields CASSLGPEQYF. The rearrangement joins TRBV5-4 to TRBJ2-7; no definite D call. Germline CDR1 is SGHNT and CDR2 is YYREEE (reference sequence). Trimming took 2 bases from V and 7 from J, leaving 7 bases between them. The CDR3 sequence is 11 residues long.

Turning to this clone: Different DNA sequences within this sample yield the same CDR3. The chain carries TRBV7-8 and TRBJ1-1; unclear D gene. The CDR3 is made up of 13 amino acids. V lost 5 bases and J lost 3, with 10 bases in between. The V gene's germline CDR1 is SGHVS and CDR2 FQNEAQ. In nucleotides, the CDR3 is TGTGCCAGCAGCCCCCGACGGGACACTGAAGCTTTCTTT. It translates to CASSPRRDTEAFF.

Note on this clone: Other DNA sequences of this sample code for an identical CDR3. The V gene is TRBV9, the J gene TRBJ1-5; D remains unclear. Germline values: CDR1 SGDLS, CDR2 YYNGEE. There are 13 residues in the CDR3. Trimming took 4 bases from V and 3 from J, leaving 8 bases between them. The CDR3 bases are TGTGCCAGCAGCTCTGGTACCAATCAGCCCCAGCATTTT. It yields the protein CASSSGTNQPQHF. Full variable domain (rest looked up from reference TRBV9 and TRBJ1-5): DSGVTQTPKHLITATGQRVTLRCSPRSGDLSVYWYQQSLDQGLQFLIQYYNGEERAKGNILERFSAQQFPDLHSELNLSSLELGDSALYFCASSSGTNQPQHFGDGTRLSIL.

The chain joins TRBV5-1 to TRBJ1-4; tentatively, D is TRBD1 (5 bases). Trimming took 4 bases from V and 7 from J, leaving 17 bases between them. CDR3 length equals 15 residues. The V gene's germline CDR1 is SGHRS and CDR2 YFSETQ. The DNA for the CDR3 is TGCGCCAGCAGCGGAACCGGGGGAAAGGGTGAAAAACTGTTTTTT. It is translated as CASSGTGGKGEKLFF.